One and the same sample provided the 11 T cell receptor beta chains below, sequenced in a study of cytomegalovirus exposure and HLA in healthy donors. 13 Jbeta primers and 60 Vbeta primers were used for the PCR. This table comes from immunoSEQ multiplex PCR, and its TCRdb copy is limited to in-frame clones, with some not included. This specimen shows roughly 40,000 clones; the ten leading clones hold about 1.2%. The sequencing input was PBMCs. These receptors were collected from a man aged 25 to 40 in good health and CMV-seronegative.

V gene TRBV2 combines with J gene TRBJ1-6, with 7 bases matching TRBD1. Germline V gene data show CDR1 as SNHLY and CDR2 as FYNNEI. There are 13 residues in the CDR3. V lost 6 bases, J lost 7 bases, and 3 bases stayed unmatched. The CDR3 region is CASRTGLNSPLHF. The CDR3 region has the DNA TGTGCCAGCAGGACAGGGCTAAATTCACCCCTCCACTTT.

The chain couples TRBV6-1 to TRBJ2-1, with a possible D match to TRBD2 (6 bases). The CDR3 contains 10 residues. Germline V gene sequence: CDR1 MNHNS, CDR2 SASEGT. The V end lost 9 bases, the J end lost 8 bases, and 8 bases lay between the germline ends. This CDR3 is CASGGDEQFF. The DNA for the CDR3 is TGTGCCAGTGGAGGGGATGAGCAGTTCTTC.

This chain connects TRBV5-1 to TRBJ2-1; 14 nucleotides line up with TRBD2. The CDR3 covers 18 residues. V lost 1 base, J lost 8 bases, and 11 bases stayed unmatched. Germline V gene sequence: CDR1 SGHRS, CDR2 YFSETQ. The DNA of the CDR3 is TGCGCCAGCAGCTTGACGGGACTAGCGGGAGTTGGTAACCATGAGCAGTTCTTC. It is translated as CASSLTGLAGVGNHEQFF. Complete variable domain (other parts from reference TRBV5-1 and TRBJ2-1): KAGVTQTPRYLIKTRGQQVTLSCSPISGHRSVSWYQQTPGQGLQFLFEYFSETQRNKGNFPGRFSGRQFSNSRSEMNVSTLELGDSALYLCASSLTGLAGVGNHEQFFGPGTRLTVL.

The genes are TRBV6-6 and TRBJ1-4; D might be TRBD1 (5 bases). This CDR3 spans 15 amino acids. V was trimmed by 3 bases and J by 5 bases, leaving 13 bases between them. In germline, CDR1 is MNHNY, CDR2 SVGAGI (reference sequence). CDR3 coding DNA: TGTGCCAGCAGTTATACCGGGACTCCCAATGAAAAACTGTTTTTT. This codes for CASSYTGTPNEKLFF.

The chain has TRBV9 and TRBJ2-2; D might be TRBD1 (5 bases). Trimming took off 0 bases at V and 5 bases at J, with 17 bases between the two ends. The CDR3 spans 17 residues. CDR1 is SGDLS, CDR2 YYNGEE, per germline. CDR3 bases: TGTGCCAGCAGCGTAGCTACGGGCGCCAGGGTGACCGGGGAGCTGTTTTTT. It encodes CASSVATGARVTGELFF.

The V call is TRBV13, the J call TRBJ2-7, with D possibly matching TRBD2 (6 bases). The CDR3 is 12 residues long. Trimming shortened V by 3 bases and J by 4 bases, and 7 bases separated the two germline ends. Germline CDR1 reads PRHDT; CDR2 reads FYEKMQ (reference sequence). The CDR3 protein is CASSLTSYEQYF. CDR3 bases: TGTGCCAGCAGCTTGACTAGTTACGAGCAGTACTTC.

CDR3: CASSVDVAAYNEQFF. CDR3 DNA sequence: TGTGCCAGCAGCGTAGATGTAGCAGCCTACAATGAGCAGTTCTTC. The J gene is TRBJ2-1, the V gene TRBV9; D ambiguous. The CDR3 has 15 amino acids. V lost 0 bases, J lost 2 bases, and 9 bases lay in between. Per the germline V gene, CDR1 is SGDLS and CDR2 is YYNGEE.

The chain employs TRBV4-3 and TRBJ1-4; no definite D call. Germline-derived CDR1 and CDR2 are LGHNA and YSLEER. V was trimmed by 2 bases and J by 0 bases, leaving 13 bases between them. This CDR3 region has 17 residues. Here the CDR3 reads CASSQNNVGPTNEKLFF. CDR3 bases: TGCGCCAGCAGCCAAAATAACGTTGGCCCAACTAATGAAAAACTGTTTTTT.

The CDR3 loop reads CASSLSVGDGYTF. The CDR3 DNA reads TGTGCCAGCAGCCTAAGTGTAGGGGATGGCTACACCTTC. The rearrangement uses TRBV9 and TRBJ1-2; D is perhaps TRBD1 (5 bases). This CDR3 region has 13 residues. The germline V and J ends were trimmed by 4 bases and 6 bases, with 13 bases remaining between them. Germline V CDR1 and CDR2: SGDLS, YYNGEE.

The chain combines TRBV4-2 with TRBJ2-7; unclear D gene. The V and J ends lost 0 bases and 5 bases respectively, with 11 bases between them. Germline V gene sequence: CDR1 LGHNA, CDR2 YNFKEQ. This CDR3 comprises 14 residues. CDR3 DNA sequence: TGTGCCAGCAGCCAAGATCAGGTGGTGGACGAGCAGTACTTC. Translation gives CASSQDQVVDEQYF.

J is TRBJ1-3 and V is TRBV4-2, with 7 bases fitting TRBD1. V was clipped by 6 bases and J by 2 bases; unmatched bases: 4. CDR1 LGHNA and CDR2 YNFKEQ come from the germline V gene. The CDR3 is 14 residues long. In DNA form, the CDR3 reads TGTGCCAGCAGGCCGACAGGGACTGGAAACACCATATATTTT. Translating gives CASRPTGTGNTIYF.